The 4 T cell receptor beta chains listed next were all sequenced from one sample in a study of PD-L1 blockade in urothelial cancer. Here immunoSEQ multiplex PCR was the method, and the copy in TCRdb shows in-frame clones only, minus some. The profile shows some 29,000 clones, around 86% of them singletons. The sample consisted of PBMCs, taken around atezolizumab (anti-PD-L1) treatment. The origin of the receptors is a man aged 45-65 years with urothelial cancer.

The chain combines TRBV7-9 with TRBJ1-2; D call uncertain. Between the trimmed V and J ends, which lost 0 bases and 2 bases, there was a span of 10 bases. Germline lookup yields CDR1 SEHNR and CDR2 FQNEAQ (reference sequence). CDR3 length: 15 amino acids. DNA for the CDR3: TGTGCCAGCAGCTTAGCCCCCCGGGGAAACTATGGCTACACCTTC. As protein: CASSLAPRGNYGYTF.

The J gene is TRBJ2-3, the V gene TRBV7-2, with 14 bases lining up with TRBD2. The J segment lost 1 base and the V segment lost 5 bases, leaving 5 bases of the junction unmatched. The CDR3 contains 17 residues. Germline loops: CDR1 SGHTA, CDR2 FQGNSA. This CDR3 is CASSRLAGGGGTDTQYF. The CDR3 DNA follows: TGTGCCAGCAGCCGACTAGCGGGAGGGGGGGGCACAGATACGCAGTATTTT.

The V call is TRBV7-2, the J call TRBJ1-5, with 8 bases aligning to TRBD1. The germline V gene has CDR1 SGHTA and CDR2 FQGNSA. J gave up 3 bases and V 0 bases, and 7 bases lay outside the gene matches. The CDR3 is 17 amino acids. CDR3 loop: CASSLAGGRGLNQPQHF. Written as DNA, the CDR3 is TGTGCCAGCAGCTTAGCGGGTGGCAGGGGGCTCAATCAGCCCCAGCATTTT.

V is TRBV9 and J is TRBJ1-1, with TRBD1 identical over 7 bases. Looked up from germline, CDR1 is SGDLS and CDR2 is YYNGEE. CDR3 length equals 16 residues. The V gene end was trimmed by 0 bases and the J gene end by 5 bases; junction bases not matched to a gene: 10. CDR3 DNA sequence: TGTGCCAGCAGCGTAGGCCCTAAAGGGGGCATAACTGAAGCTTTCTTT. It specifies CASSVGPKGGITEAFF.